This TCR beta chain was recorded in a study of cytomegalovirus exposure and HLA in healthy donors (TCRdb year 2017). Notes on the research overall: A later analysis indicated that the 120 or so validation repertoires were generated on the platform also employed for the 600 to 750 repertoires of the first cohort. The aim of the study was to test whether cataloging public T cell receptors could identify signatures of past pathogen exposure. Besides the first cohort of 666 subjects, a separate validation cohort made up of 120 different subjects was used. To predict cytomegalovirus infection status, the study brought together high-throughput TCR immunosequencing, statistical association of individual TCRs with disease status, and machine learning.

Library preparation used the immunoSEQ multiplex PCR assay. In the original analysis: To diagnose cytomegalovirus status from the catalog of TCR beta chain sequences, a statistical classification framework was built. Held by TCRdb, this immuneACCESS table contains in-frame sequences only and omits some clones. Under half of the omission traces to an unresolved V gene where checked; the cause of the rest is unknown. V and J calls plus clone size are reproduced from that table; the DNA served to infer D and trimming. Recorded for this sample are some 76,000 clones; about 95% of them occurred a single time. Jointly, the top ten make up over 0.8% of the sample. The germline V gene sets CDR1 to SNHLY and CDR2 to FYNNEI. V and J are truncated by 1 base and 2 bases respectively, leaving an intervening sequence of 12 bases. The CDR3 contains 15 residues, cysteine and phenylalanine counted. Only the CDR3 part of the read is kept: 45 bases, read in frame from the first base.

The investigation overall reported the following: The authors suggested that the approach could potentially be generalized to other disease states and immunological phenotypes. In the study, 150 to 200 TCR beta chains were listed as associated with cytomegalovirus. In vitro tests confirmed that three of the cytomegalovirus-associated TCR beta chains recognize cytomegalovirus antigens. While some public TCRs were present in many individuals, most TCR sequences turned up only very rarely across donors. Of the cluster scores, roughly 95% were above 0 in a later analysis, which found that TCRs clustered in the first cohort also tended to co-occur in the 120 or so validation repertoires. The classifier was reported to diagnose cytomegalovirus status with high specificity and sensitivity in both the original cohort and the validation cohort. All 120 or so repertoires were used to score co-occurrence in the validation cohort in a later analysis, because that analysis had no HLA typing for the cohort.

The donors were included in the validation cohort of some 120 subjects, a group kept apart from the roughly 700-subject first cohort. The table lists this clone with a count of one. The specificity of this receptor is unknown. It has no much larger one-base neighbor in the sample; base qualities were not kept. This clonotype originated in a woman between 18 and 29 years old in good health and CMV-seronegative. The sequencing input was PBMCs. The rearrangement combines TRBV2 with TRBJ2-7; the D gene remains uncertain. The CDR3 loop reads CASSEGRRSTYEQYF. The sequenced DNA: TGTGCCAGCAGTGAAGGTAGGAGATCAACCTACGAGCAGTACTTC.